This record covers a single T cell receptor beta chain. This CDR3 is 12 amino acids long. CDR1 ENHRY and CDR2 SYGVKD come from the germline V gene. V was shortened by 2 bases and J by 7 bases, with 6 bases between the two germline ends. This entry comes from a study of CD8 T cells in Susac syndrome. About the study: Patients with Susac syndrome were therapy-naive, on corticosteroids, or on intravenous immunoglobulin alone at blood draw.

From blood CD8+ and CD4+ T cells, TCR beta sequences were generated. Purification of the CD8+ and CD4+ T cells relied on negative isolation, and TEMRA cells underwent FACS enrichment. Reverse transcription of about 0.45 to 1 ug RNA was performed with random hexamers. The immunoSEQ assay covered 54 Vbeta and 13 Jbeta segments for CDR3. Using its own MiXCR run on the immunoSEQ multiplex PCR reads, TCRdb lists one record per CDR3 protein. The data show under 200,000 distinct CDR3 sequences, with approximately 94% seen just once and about 0.12% held by the top ten. The sample consisted of CD4+ T cells from PBMCs. This receptor was taken from a human donor with Susac syndrome. This chain links TRBV10-3 with TRBJ1-5, with a tentative D call TRBD1 (6 bases). In nucleotides, the CDR3 is TGTGCCATCAGTGAGGGGGGCCAGCCCCAGCATTTT. Protein sequence: CAISEGGQPQHF.